The next 2 T cell receptor beta chains were all read from a single sample in a study of cytomegalovirus exposure and HLA in healthy donors. The PCR ran on 60 Vbeta and 13 Jbeta primers. The method was immunoSEQ multiplex PCR; TCRdb's version includes in-frame clones alone and lacks a portion of them. The sample lists 130,000 to 150,000 clones, approximately 72% occurring once. Specimen: PBMCs. The receptors derive from a middle-aged man in good health and CMV-seronegative.

The chain uses TRBV7-9 and TRBJ2-7, with TRBD2 as a possible D gene (5 bases). The CDR3 loop spans 12 amino acids. In germline, CDR1 is SEHNR, CDR2 FQNEAQ (reference sequence). Trimming cost V 3 bases and J 6 bases, with 9 bases left between them. The CDR3 nucleotides read TGTGCCAGCAGCTTTATTACTAGCGAGCAGTACTTC. This gives the protein CASSFITSEQYF.

This clone was detected a few times. The chain has TRBV9 and TRBJ2-3, with 9 bases lining up with TRBD2. This CDR3 has 14 amino acids. J lost 6 bases, V lost 3 bases, and 5 bases had no gene match. Germline V gene data show CDR1 as SGDLS and CDR2 as YYNGEE. CDR3 sequence (DNA): TGTGCCAGCAGCGAGGAGCGGGGGGAGGATACGCAGTATTTT. This translates into CASSEERGEDTQYF.